One and the same sample provided the 26 T cell receptor beta chains below, sequenced in a study of CD8 T cells in ankylosing spondylitis. TCRdb used MiXCR to reprocess the 5' RACE reads, holding one entry per CDR3 protein. The table lists roughly 250,000 distinct CDR3 sequences, 7.5% to 9% of them singletons. Sequenced input: blood, either unsorted or a sorted T cell fraction (not recorded which). These TCRs come from a male donor with ankylosing spondylitis or in good health (not recorded which).

V and J are TRBV6-6 and TRBJ2-5, with 8 bases fitting TRBD1. The germline gives CDR1 MNHNY, CDR2 SVGAGI (reference sequence). This CDR3 is built from 13 residues. V was clipped by 6 bases and J by 2 bases; unmatched bases: 2. CDR3 coding DNA: TGTGCCAGCAGGGGACAGGCTCAAGAGACCCAGTACTTC. This translates into CASRGQAQETQYF.

This clonotype was counted at least ten times. The chain recombines TRBV5-1 with TRBJ2-3; the D gene is possibly TRBD2 (6 bases). Trimming removed 4 bases at V and 3 bases at J, with 12 bases between. Germline loops: CDR1 SGHRS, CDR2 YFSETQ. The CDR3 runs 14 residues. DNA of the CDR3: TGCGCCAGCAGCCCGGGGGAGGCGACAGATACGCAGTATTTT. This gives the protein CASSPGEATDTQYF.

In its sample, this clonotype was seen many times. V and J are TRBV12-3 or TRBV12-4 and TRBJ1-1; no definite D call. CDR3 length: 13 amino acids. V was cut by 1 base and J by 6 bases, with 9 bases left in between. CDR3 coding DNA: TGTGCCAGCAGTTTAGAGGTACCCCCTGAAGCTTTCTTT. Translated: CASSLEVPPEAFF.

The rearrangement uses TRBV5-6 and TRBJ1-6, with 7 bases aligning to TRBD1. Per germline, CDR1 SGHDT and CDR2 YYEEEE. CDR3 size: 14 residues. Trimming at V came to 1 base and at J to 10 bases, leaving 5 bases not matched to a gene. In DNA, the CDR3 is TGTGCCAGCAGCTTGAGAAGGGGGCGGTCACCCCTCCACTTT. Its translation: CASSLRRGRSPLHF. Together with reference TRBV5-6 and TRBJ1-6, the CDR3 gives the full variable domain: DAGVTQSPTHLIKTRGQQVTLRCSPKSGHDTVSWYQQALGQGPQFIFQYYEEEERQRGNFPDRFSGHQFPNYSSELNVNALLLGDSALYLCASSLRRGRSPLHFGNGTRLTVT.

In its sample, this clonotype was seen many times. The V and J genes are TRBV9 and TRBJ1-4; 7 bases line up with TRBD1. Germline assignment: CDR1 SGDLS and CDR2 YYNGEE. This CDR3 has 14 amino acids. V was clipped by 2 bases and J by 7 bases; unmatched bases: 5. CDR3 sequence: CASSVGRGGEKLFF. The CDR3 nucleotides are TGTGCCAGCAGCGTCGGCAGGGGGGGTGAAAAACTGTTTTTT. Based on the CDR3 plus reference TRBV9 and TRBJ1-4, the full variable domain is DSGVTQTPKHLITATGQRVTLRCSPRSGDLSVYWYQQSLDQGLQFLIQYYNGEERAKGNILERFSAQQFPDLHSELNLSSLELGDSALYFCASSVGRGGEKLFFGSGTQLSVL.

Sample share makes this clonotype large. V usage is TRBV13 and J usage is TRBJ1-2, with a tentative D call TRBD1 (5 bases). The CDR3 is 15 residues long. The germline CDR1 and CDR2 sequences are PRHDT and FYEKMQ (reference sequence). The V and J ends lost 4 bases and 4 bases respectively, with 16 bases between them. In DNA, the CDR3 is TGTGCCAGCAGCTCCACATGGACCCAGGGCTATGGCTACACCTTC. It yields the protein CASSSTWTQGYGYTF.

The rearrangement links TRBV7-6 to TRBJ2-5; unclear D gene. Between the trimmed V and J ends, which lost 5 bases and 1 base, there was a span of 5 bases. The CDR3 covers 12 residues. Germline CDR1 SGHVS, CDR2 FNYEAQ. The CDR3 bases are TGTGCCAGCAGCCACTCCCAAGAGACCCAGTACTTC. Its translation: CASSHSQETQYF.

This clonotype has only a few counts. The genes are TRBV7-2 and TRBJ1-6, with D perhaps TRBD1 (5 bases). This CDR3 has 14 residues. Germline CDR1 reads SGHTA; CDR2 reads FQGNSA. V dropped 4 bases and J dropped 4 bases, with 8 bases sitting between them. The CDR3 nucleotides are TGTGCCAGCAGCTACAGGATTTATAATTCACCCCTCCACTTT. Its translation is CASSYRIYNSPLHF. The whole variable domain, filled in from reference TRBV7-2 and TRBJ1-6, reads GAGVSQSPSNKVTEKGKDVELRCDPISGHTALYWYRQSLGQGLEFLIYFQGNSAPDKSGLPSDRFSAERTGGSVSTLTIQRTQQEDSAVYLCASSYRIYNSPLHFGNGTRLTVT.

The V call is TRBV5-1, the J call TRBJ2-7; D gene uncertain. This CDR3 region has 14 residues. The V gene lost 0 bases and the J gene lost 5 bases, with 12 bases spanning the gap. CDR1 and CDR2 (germline): SGHRS, YFSETQ. The CDR3 region is CASSLAEPGDEQYF. The CDR3 coding sequence is TGCGCCAGCAGCTTGGCCGAGCCTGGGGACGAGCAGTACTTC.

This clonotype was detected ten times or more. This rearrangement joins TRBV12-3 or TRBV12-4 to TRBJ2-5; 10 nucleotides match TRBD2. V trimming: 1 base; J trimming: 5 bases; junction bases outside the gene matches: 4. The length of the CDR3 is 15 residues. The CDR3 here is CASSLVTSGTETQYF. DNA for the CDR3: TGTGCCAGCAGTTTAGTAACTAGCGGGACGGAGACCCAGTACTTC.

The chain employs TRBV20-1 and TRBJ2-5, with D possibly TRBD2 on 5 matching bases. The ends were cut back, 3 bases at V and 4 bases at J, with 9 bases in the middle. The CDR3 runs 12 residues. CDR1 is DFQATT and CDR2 is SNEGSKA in the germline V gene (reference sequence). CDR3: CSASPSIETQYF. The CDR3 region has the DNA TGCAGTGCTAGTCCTAGCATAGAGACCCAGTACTTC.

The chain links TRBV20-1 to TRBJ1-4, with a tentative D call TRBD1 (5 bases). There are 13 residues in the CDR3. V gave up 3 bases and J gave up 8 bases, with 13 bases separating them. Germline V gene lookup returns CDR1 DFQATT and CDR2 SNEGSKA (reference sequence). CDR3 sequence: CSARRQGLEKLFF. DNA of the CDR3: TGCAGTGCTAGGAGGCAGGGTCTGGAAAAACTGTTTTTT.

This rearrangement joins TRBV5-5 to TRBJ1-2; no definite D call. The germline CDR1 and CDR2 sequences are SGHKS and YYEKEE (reference sequence). The V and J ends lost 4 bases and 1 base respectively, with 11 bases between them. This CDR3 region has 14 residues. The CDR3 DNA sequence: TGTGCCAGCAGCCCGAGGGTCAATAACTATGGCTACACCTTC. Translating gives CASSPRVNNYGYTF.

Many counts were recorded for this clonotype. CDR3 in amino acids: CASSLEQHTGNTIYF. In DNA, the CDR3 is TGTGCCAGCAGCTTAGAACAGCATACTGGAAACACCATATATTTT. V usage is TRBV7-2 and J usage is TRBJ1-3, with D unclear. V was trimmed by 1 base and J by 2 bases, leaving 9 bases between them. Germline assignment: CDR1 SGHTA and CDR2 FQGNSA. This CDR3 has 15 residues.

This clonotype was seen more than once but under ten times. This rearrangement joins TRBV11-2 to TRBJ2-5, with TRBD2 matching 12 bases. Germline lookup yields CDR1 SGHAT and CDR2 FQNNGV. The CDR3 totals 18 residues. The J segment lost 0 bases and the V segment lost 5 bases, leaving 10 bases of the junction unmatched. CDR3 residues: CASSPPTSGRPYQETQYF. DNA of the CDR3: TGTGCCAGCAGCCCGCCGACTAGCGGGAGACCCTACCAAGAGACCCAGTACTTC.

CDR3 sequence reads: CASSALSYEQYF. DNA for the CDR3: TGTGCCAGCAGTGCACTCTCCTACGAGCAGTACTTC. The chain uses TRBV25-1 and TRBJ2-7; D unclear. The CDR3 totals 12 residues. The germline V gene has CDR1 MGHDK and CDR2 SYGVNS. V lost 4 bases and J lost 0, with 4 bases in between.

This clonotype was detected many times. The gene calls are TRBV3-1 and TRBJ1-4; D is ambiguous. The V gene's germline CDR1 is LGHDT and CDR2 YNNKEL (reference sequence). V gave up 4 bases and J gave up 8 bases, with 8 bases separating them. The CDR3 is 12 residues long. The CDR3 DNA reads as TGTGCCAGCAGCCCGACCGAAGAAAAACTGTTTTTT. It specifies CASSPTEEKLFF.

This clonotype occurred a few times. J is TRBJ2-7 and V is TRBV12-3 or TRBV12-4; D possibly corresponds to TRBD1 (6 bases). The CDR3 spans 14 residues. Deletions cut 4 bases from V and 1 base from J, with 11 bases between. CDR3 protein: CASSSWTDSYEQYF. The CDR3 DNA reads as TGTGCCAGCAGTTCGTGGACAGATTCCTACGAGCAGTACTTC.

This clonotype was observed at least ten times. The rearrangement joins TRBV6-5 to TRBJ2-1, with D perhaps TRBD1 or TRBD2 (6 bases each). The CDR3 loop spans 14 amino acids. Germline V gene data show CDR1 as MNHEY and CDR2 as SVGAGI. V lost 0 bases, J lost 16 bases, and 19 bases lay in between. In DNA form, the CDR3 reads TGTGCCAGCAGTTACTCCCCTAGACTAGGGGGAATTTTCTTC. Translation gives CASSYSPRLGGIFF.

The rearrangement uses TRBV7-9 and TRBJ2-7; D is undetermined. The V and J ends lost 2 bases and 4 bases respectively, with 18 bases between them. CDR1 SEHNR and CDR2 FQNEAQ come from the germline V gene (reference sequence). The CDR3 loop spans 16 amino acids. CDR3 loop: CASSLSEFPGPYEQYF. CDR3 DNA: TGTGCCAGCAGCTTAAGTGAATTTCCCGGTCCGTACGAGCAGTACTTC.

This clonotype was observed at least ten times. The chain has TRBV6-1 and TRBJ1-1, with D unresolved. V lost 10 bases to trimming and J lost 1 base, with 19 bases between them. Germline loops: CDR1 MNHNS, CDR2 SASEGT. The CDR3 is made up of 15 amino acids. The CDR3 loop reads CATAHGGERNTEAFF. The CDR3 nucleotides read TGTGCCACCGCTCACGGAGGAGAAAGGAACACTGAAGCTTTCTTT.

Comment on this clonotype: The junction departs from the called germline gene at one end, perhaps through a read error. The V call is TRBV11-2, the J call TRBJ2-7; TRBD2 might be the D (6 bases). Per germline, CDR1 SGHAT and CDR2 FQNNGV. There are 13 residues in the CDR3. Written as DNA, the CDR3 is TGTGCCAGCAGACCCGGGAGCTCCTACAAGCAGTACTTC. This gives the protein CASRPGSSYKQYF. Full variable domain (outside the CDR3, taken from reference TRBV11-2 and TRBJ2-7): EAGVAQSPRYKIIEKRQSVAFWCNPISGHATLYWYQQILGQGPKLLIQFQNNGVVDDSQLPKDRFSAERLKGVDSTLKIQPAKLEDSAVYLCASRPGSSYKQYFGPGTRLTVT.

This clonotype was observed many times. This chain connects TRBV29-1 to TRBJ2-7, with D uncertain. Trimming took off 5 bases at V and 6 bases at J, with 14 bases between the two ends. Germline V CDR1 and CDR2: SQVTM, ANQGSEA. CDR3 length equals 12 residues. This CDR3 reads CSVSLNDAEQYF. The CDR3 DNA sequence: TGCAGCGTTTCTTTAAATGACGCCGAGCAGTACTTC.

Ten or more counts support this clonotype. The chain combines TRBV20-1 with TRBJ1-5; perhaps TRBD1 as D (6 bases). CDR3 length equals 16 residues. V dropped 0 bases and J dropped 0 bases, with 12 bases sitting between them. The germline V gene encodes CDR1 DFQATT and CDR2 SNEGSKA (reference sequence). The CDR3 nucleotides are TGCAGTGCTAGAGATCAGGTGACAGGTAGCAATCAGCCCCAGCATTTT. It translates to CSARDQVTGSNQPQHF.

This clonotype was seen ten or more times. The CDR3 nucleotides read TGTGCCATCGGACGGGGCCCCTATAATTCACCCCTCCACTTT. Its translation: CAIGRGPYNSPLHF. This chain links TRBV27 with TRBJ1-6, with a possible D match to TRBD1 (5 bases). CDR3 length equals 14 residues. The ends were cut back, 10 bases at V and 2 bases at J, with 12 bases in the middle. From germline, CDR1 is MNHEY and CDR2 SMNVEV (reference sequence).

This clonotype was seen ten or more times. The chain links TRBV7-9 to TRBJ2-7, with 8 bases aligning to TRBD1. V trimming: 3 bases; J trimming: 6 bases; junction bases outside the gene matches: 10. Germline V gives CDR1 SEHNR, CDR2 FQNEAQ (reference sequence). The CDR3 is 15 residues long. CDR3 region: CASSFDGRQGSEQYF. As DNA, the CDR3 is TGTGCCAGCAGCTTTGATGGAAGACAGGGGAGCGAGCAGTACTTC.